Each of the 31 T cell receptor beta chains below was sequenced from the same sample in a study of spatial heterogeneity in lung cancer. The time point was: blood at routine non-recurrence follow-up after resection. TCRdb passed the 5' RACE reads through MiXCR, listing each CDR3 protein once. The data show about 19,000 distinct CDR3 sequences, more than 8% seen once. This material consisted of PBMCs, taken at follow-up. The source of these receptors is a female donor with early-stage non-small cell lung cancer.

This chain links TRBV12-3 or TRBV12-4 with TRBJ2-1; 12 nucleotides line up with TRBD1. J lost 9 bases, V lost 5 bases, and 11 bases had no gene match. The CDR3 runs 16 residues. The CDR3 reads CASSPKGGQGASEQFF. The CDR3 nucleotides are TGTGCCAGCAGTCCCAAGGGGGGACAGGGGGCTAGTGAGCAGTTCTTC.

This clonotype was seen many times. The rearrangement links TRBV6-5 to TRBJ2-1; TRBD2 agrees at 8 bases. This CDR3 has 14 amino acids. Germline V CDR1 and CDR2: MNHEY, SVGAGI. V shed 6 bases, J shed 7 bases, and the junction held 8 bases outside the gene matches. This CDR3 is CASRGGGRLNEQFF. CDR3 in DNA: TGTGCCAGCAGGGGCGGGGGGCGTCTGAATGAGCAGTTCTTC.

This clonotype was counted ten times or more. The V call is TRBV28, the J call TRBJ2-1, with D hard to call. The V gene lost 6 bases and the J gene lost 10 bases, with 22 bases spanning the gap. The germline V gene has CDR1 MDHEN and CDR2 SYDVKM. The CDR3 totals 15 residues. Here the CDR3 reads CASSPLAMKLWEQFF. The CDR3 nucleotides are TGTGCCAGCAGCCCCCTTGCTATGAAGCTTTGGGAGCAGTTCTTC.

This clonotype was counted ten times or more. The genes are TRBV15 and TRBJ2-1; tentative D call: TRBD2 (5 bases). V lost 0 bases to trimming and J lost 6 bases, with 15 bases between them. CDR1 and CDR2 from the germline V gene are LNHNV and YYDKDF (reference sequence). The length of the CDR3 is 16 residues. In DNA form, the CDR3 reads TGTGCCACCAGCAGAGATCGGGATCCGAGGGTCAATGAGCAGTTCTTC. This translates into CATSRDRDPRVNEQFF.

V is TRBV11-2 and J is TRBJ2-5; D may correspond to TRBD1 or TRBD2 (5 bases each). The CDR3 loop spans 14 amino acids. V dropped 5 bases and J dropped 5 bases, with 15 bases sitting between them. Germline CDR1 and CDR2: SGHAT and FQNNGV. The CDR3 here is CASSPGTWGETQYF. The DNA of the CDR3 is TGTGCCAGCAGCCCCGGGACGTGGGGGGAGACCCAGTACTTC.

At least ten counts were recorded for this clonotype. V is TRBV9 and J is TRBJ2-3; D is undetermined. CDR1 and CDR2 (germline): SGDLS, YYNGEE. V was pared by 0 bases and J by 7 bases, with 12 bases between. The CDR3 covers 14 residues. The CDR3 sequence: CASSVDHRSNTQYF. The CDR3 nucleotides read TGTGCCAGCAGCGTAGACCACCGTTCAAATACGCAGTATTTT. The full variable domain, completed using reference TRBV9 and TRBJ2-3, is DSGVTQTPKHLITATGQRVTLRCSPRSGDLSVYWYQQSLDQGLQFLIQYYNGEERAKGNILERFSAQQFPDLHSELNLSSLELGDSALYFCASSVDHRSNTQYFGPGTRLTVL.

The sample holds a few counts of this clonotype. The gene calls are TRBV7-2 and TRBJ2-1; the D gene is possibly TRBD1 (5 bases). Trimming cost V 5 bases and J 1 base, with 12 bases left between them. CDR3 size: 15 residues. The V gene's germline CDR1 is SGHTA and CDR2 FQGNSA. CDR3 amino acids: CASSPDSSSYNEQFF. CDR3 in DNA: TGTGCCAGCAGCCCTGACAGCAGTTCCTACAATGAGCAGTTCTTC.

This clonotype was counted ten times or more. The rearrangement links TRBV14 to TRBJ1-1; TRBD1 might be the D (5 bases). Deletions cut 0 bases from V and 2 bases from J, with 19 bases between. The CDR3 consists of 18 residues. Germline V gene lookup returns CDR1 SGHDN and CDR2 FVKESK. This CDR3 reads CASSQETSGGGDNTEAFF. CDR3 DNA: TGTGCCAGCAGCCAAGAAACCTCCGGAGGAGGGGATAACACTGAAGCTTTCTTT. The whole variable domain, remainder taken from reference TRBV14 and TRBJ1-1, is EAGVTQFPSHSVIEKGQTVTLRCDPISGHDNLYWYRRVMGKEIKFLLHFVKESKQDESGMPNNRFLAERTGGTYSTLKVQPAELEDSGVYFCASSQETSGGGDNTEAFFGQGTRLTVV.

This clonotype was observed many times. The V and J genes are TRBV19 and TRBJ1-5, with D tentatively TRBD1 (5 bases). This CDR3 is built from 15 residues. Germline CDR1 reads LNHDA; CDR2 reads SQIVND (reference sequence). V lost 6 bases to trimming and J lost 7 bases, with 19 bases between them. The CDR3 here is CASRLGRQKEQPQHF. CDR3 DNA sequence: TGTGCCAGTAGGTTGGGACGCCAAAAGGAGCAGCCCCAGCATTTT.

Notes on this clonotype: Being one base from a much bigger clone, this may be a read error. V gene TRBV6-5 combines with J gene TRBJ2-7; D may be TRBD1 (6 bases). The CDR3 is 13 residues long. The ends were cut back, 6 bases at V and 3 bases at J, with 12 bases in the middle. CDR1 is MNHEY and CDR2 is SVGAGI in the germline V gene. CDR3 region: CASSSTGGYEQYF. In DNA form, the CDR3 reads TGTGCCAGCAGCTCGACAGGAGGCTACGAGCAGTACTTC.

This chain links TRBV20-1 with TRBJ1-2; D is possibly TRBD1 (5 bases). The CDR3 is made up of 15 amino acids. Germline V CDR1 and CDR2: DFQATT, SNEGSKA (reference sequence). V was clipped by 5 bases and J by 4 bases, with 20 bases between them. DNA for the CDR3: TGCAGTGCTGGGGCCGGGACCGTCGCCTCCTATGGCTACACCTTC. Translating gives CSAGAGTVASYGYTF.

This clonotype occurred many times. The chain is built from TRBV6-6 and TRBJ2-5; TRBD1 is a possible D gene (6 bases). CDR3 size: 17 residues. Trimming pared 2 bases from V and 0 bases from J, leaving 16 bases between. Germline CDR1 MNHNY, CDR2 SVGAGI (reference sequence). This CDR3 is CASSYRGQPVNQETQYF. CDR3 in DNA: TGTGCCAGCAGTTACCGTGGACAGCCGGTGAACCAAGAGACCCAGTACTTC.

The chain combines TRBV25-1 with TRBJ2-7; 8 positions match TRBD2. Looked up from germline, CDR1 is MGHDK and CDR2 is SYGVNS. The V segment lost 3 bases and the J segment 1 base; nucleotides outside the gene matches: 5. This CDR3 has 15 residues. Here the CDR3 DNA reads TGTGCCAGCAGTGAGAGCGGGGGCTTTTCCTACGAGCAGTACTTC. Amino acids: CASSESGGFSYEQYF.

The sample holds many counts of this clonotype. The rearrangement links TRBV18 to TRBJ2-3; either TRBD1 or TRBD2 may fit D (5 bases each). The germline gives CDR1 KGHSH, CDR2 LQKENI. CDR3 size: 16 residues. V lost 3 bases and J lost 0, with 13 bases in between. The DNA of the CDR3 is TGTGCCAGCTCACCCGCCCCGGGGCCTAGCACAGATACGCAGTATTTT. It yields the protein CASSPAPGPSTDTQYF.

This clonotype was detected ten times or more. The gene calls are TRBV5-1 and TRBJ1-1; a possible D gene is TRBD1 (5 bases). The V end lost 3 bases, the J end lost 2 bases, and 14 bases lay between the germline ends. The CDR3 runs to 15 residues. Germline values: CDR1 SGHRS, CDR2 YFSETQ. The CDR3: CASSYYPGRNTEAFF. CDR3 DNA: TGCGCCAGCAGCTATTACCCGGGACGAAACACTGAAGCTTTCTTT.

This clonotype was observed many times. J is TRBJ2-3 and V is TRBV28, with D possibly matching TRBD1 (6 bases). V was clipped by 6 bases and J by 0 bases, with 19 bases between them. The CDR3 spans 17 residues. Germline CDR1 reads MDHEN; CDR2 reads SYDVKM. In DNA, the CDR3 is TGTGCCAGCAGAGAGGACAGACCCATCGTCAGCACAGATACGCAGTATTTT. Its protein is CASREDRPIVSTDTQYF.

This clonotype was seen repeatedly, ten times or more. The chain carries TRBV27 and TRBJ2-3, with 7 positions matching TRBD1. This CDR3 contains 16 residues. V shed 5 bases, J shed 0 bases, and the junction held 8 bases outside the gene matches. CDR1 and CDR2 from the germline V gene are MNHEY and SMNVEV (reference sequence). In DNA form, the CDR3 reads TGTGCCAGCAGTACAGGGGACATATGGAGCACAGATACGCAGTATTTT. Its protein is CASSTGDIWSTDTQYF.

CDR3 protein: CATSEPPGDTQYF. CDR3 DNA: TGTGCCACCAGTGAACCGCCGGGAGATACGCAGTATTTT. This chain connects TRBV24-1 to TRBJ2-3; D gene ambiguous. Germline assignment: CDR1 KGHDR and CDR2 SFDVKD. The V and J ends lost 4 bases and 5 bases respectively, with 9 bases between them. The CDR3 runs 13 residues.

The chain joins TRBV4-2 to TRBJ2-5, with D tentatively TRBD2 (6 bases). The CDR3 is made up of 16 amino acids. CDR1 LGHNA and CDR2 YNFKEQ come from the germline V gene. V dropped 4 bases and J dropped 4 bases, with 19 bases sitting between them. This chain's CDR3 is CASSPPRRDLRETQYF. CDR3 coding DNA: TGTGCCAGCAGCCCCCCGAGGAGGGACTTGCGAGAGACCCAGTACTTC.

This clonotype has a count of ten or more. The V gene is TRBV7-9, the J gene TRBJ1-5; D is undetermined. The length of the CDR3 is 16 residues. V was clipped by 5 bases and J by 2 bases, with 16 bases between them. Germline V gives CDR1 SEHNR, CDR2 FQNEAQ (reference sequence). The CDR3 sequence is CASSAPGRIGNQPQHF. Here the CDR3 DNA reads TGTGCCAGCAGCGCTCCTGGAAGGATCGGCAATCAGCCCCAGCATTTT. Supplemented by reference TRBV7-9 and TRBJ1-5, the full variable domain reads DTGVSQNPRHKITKRGQNVTFRCDPISEHNRLYWYRQTLGQGPEFLTYFQNEAQLEKSRLLSDRFSAERPKGSFSTLEIQRTEQGDSAMYLCASSAPGRIGNQPQHFGDGTRLSIL.

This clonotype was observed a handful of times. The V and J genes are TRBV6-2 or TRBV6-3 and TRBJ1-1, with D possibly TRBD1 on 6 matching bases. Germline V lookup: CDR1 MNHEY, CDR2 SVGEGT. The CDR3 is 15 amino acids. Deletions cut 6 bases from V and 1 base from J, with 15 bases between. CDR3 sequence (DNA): TGTGCCAGCAGGGAGCCGGGACACCGGAACACTGAAGCTTTCTTT. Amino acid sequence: CASREPGHRNTEAFF.

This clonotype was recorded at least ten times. Written as DNA, the CDR3 is TGCGCCAGCAGCTCTGGAGGACTCTCGGCGCGTGGCTACACCTTC. Its protein product is CASSSGGLSARGYTF. The chain employs TRBV5-1 and TRBJ1-2, with no clear D. The CDR3 loop spans 15 amino acids. Germline lookup yields CDR1 SGHRS and CDR2 YFSETQ. Trimming stripped 3 bases from V and 7 bases from J, with 19 bases between.

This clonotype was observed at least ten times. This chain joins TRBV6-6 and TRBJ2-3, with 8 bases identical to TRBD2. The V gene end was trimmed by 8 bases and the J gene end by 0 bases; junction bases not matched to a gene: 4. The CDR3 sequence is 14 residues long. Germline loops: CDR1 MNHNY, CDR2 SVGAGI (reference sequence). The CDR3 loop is CASLRGGSTDTQYF. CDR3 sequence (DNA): TGTGCCAGCCTTCGCGGGGGGAGCACAGATACGCAGTATTTT.

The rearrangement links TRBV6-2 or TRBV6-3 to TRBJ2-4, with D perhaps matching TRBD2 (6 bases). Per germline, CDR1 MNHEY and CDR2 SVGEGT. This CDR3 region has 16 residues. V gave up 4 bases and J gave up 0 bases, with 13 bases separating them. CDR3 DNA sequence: TGTGCCAGCAGTTCCCGGGGGATAGAAGCCAAAAACATTCAGTACTTC. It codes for CASSSRGIEAKNIQYF.

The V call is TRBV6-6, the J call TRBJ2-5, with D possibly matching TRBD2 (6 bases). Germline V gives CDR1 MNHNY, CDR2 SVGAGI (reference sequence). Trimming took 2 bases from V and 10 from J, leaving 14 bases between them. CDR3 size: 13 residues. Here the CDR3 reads CASSYPTLADQYF. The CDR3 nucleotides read TGTGCCAGCAGTTACCCCACTTTAGCGGACCAGTACTTC.

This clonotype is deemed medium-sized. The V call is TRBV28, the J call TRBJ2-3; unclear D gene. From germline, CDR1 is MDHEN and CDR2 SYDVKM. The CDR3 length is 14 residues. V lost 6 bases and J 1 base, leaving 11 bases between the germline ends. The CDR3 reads CASSYSSRTDTQYF. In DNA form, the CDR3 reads TGTGCCAGCAGCTACTCGAGCCGCACAGATACGCAGTATTTT.

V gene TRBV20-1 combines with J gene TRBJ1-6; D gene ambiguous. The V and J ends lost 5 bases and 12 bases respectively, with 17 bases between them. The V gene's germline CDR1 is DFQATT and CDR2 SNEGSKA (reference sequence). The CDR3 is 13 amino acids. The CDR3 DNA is TGCAGTGCTCCTCCGGAGCCCGGGCGACCCCTCCACTTT. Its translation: CSAPPEPGRPLHF.

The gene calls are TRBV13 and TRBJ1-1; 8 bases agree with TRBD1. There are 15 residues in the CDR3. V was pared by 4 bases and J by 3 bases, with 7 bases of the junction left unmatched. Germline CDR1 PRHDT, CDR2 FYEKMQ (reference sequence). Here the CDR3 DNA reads TGTGCCAGCAGCTCCCTGGACAGGGAGGACACTGAAGCTTTCTTT. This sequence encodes CASSSLDREDTEAFF.

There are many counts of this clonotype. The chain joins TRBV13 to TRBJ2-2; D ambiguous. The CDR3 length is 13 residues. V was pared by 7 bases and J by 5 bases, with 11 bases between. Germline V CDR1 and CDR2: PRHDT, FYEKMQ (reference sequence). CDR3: CASTYWGTGELFF. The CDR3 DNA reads TGTGCCAGCACTTATTGGGGTACCGGGGAGCTGTTTTTT.

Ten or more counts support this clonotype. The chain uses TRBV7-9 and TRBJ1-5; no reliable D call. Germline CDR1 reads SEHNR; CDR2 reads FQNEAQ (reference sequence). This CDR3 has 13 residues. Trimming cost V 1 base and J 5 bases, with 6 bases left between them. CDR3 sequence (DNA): TGTGCCAGCAGCTTAGTTGGCGATCAGCCCCAGCATTTT. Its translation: CASSLVGDQPQHF.

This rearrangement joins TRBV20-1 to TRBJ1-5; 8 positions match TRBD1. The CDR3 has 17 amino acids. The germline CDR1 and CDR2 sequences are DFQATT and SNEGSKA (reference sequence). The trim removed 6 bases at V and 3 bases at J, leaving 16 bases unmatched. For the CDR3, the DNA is TGCAGTGCCCTTTTCAGGGGGCTCCCAACCGTCAATCAGCCCCAGCATTTT. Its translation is CSALFRGLPTVNQPQHF.